One and the same sample provided the 7 T cell receptor beta chains below, sequenced in a study of cytomegalovirus exposure and HLA in healthy donors. The PCR employed 60 Vbeta primers together with 13 Jbeta primers. Sequenced by immunoSEQ multiplex PCR; TCRdb stores in-frame clones only, minus some. The sample has around 100,000 clones. Sequenced input: PBMCs. The receptors shown here come from a man aged 50 to 60 in good health and CMV-seronegative.

The chain is built from TRBV4-3 and TRBJ1-4; 7 bases match TRBD1. The CDR3 consists of 14 residues. The trim removed 4 bases at V and 7 bases at J, leaving 6 bases unmatched. Per germline, CDR1 LGHNA and CDR2 YSLEER. Here the CDR3 reads CASSRDRAGEKLFF. The CDR3 DNA reads TGCGCCAGCAGCCGAGACAGGGCTGGTGAAAAACTGTTTTTT.

This chain joins TRBV19 and TRBJ1-2; perhaps TRBD1 as D (5 bases). Germline V gene sequence: CDR1 LNHDA, CDR2 SQIVND (reference sequence). The CDR3 totals 11 residues. V lost 6 bases and J 9 bases, leaving 11 bases between the germline ends. The DNA for the CDR3 is TGTGCCAGTAGACGGGGGACGAGCTACACCTTC. Its translation: CASRRGTSYTF.

The gene calls are TRBV7-9 and TRBJ1-1; 7 bases fit TRBD1. Looked up from germline, CDR1 is SEHNR and CDR2 is FQNEAQ (reference sequence). The CDR3 is made up of 15 amino acids. Unmatched junction bases numbered 11, after V lost 3 bases and J lost 7 bases. CDR3 nucleotide sequence: TGTGCCAGCAGCTTTCAGGGGGGTGAGGGGGGTGAAGCTTTCTTT. Translation: CASSFQGGEGGEAFF. The entire variable domain, with the rest obtained from reference TRBV7-9 and TRBJ1-1, is as follows: DTGVSQNPRHKITKRGQNVTFRCDPISEHNRLYWYRQTLGQGPEFLTYFQNEAQLEKSRLLSDRFSAERPKGSFSTLEIQRTEQGDSAMYLCASSFQGGEGGEAFFGQGTRLTVV.

The genes are TRBV4-3 and TRBJ1-5; D possibly corresponds to TRBD1 (5 bases). This CDR3 has 14 amino acids. Germline CDR1 LGHNA, CDR2 YSLEER. Between the trimmed V and J ends, which lost 0 bases and 6 bases, there was a span of 9 bases. The CDR3 coding sequence is TGCGCCAGCAGCCAAGACAGGGTAGGTCAGCCCCAGCATTTT. Translating gives CASSQDRVGQPQHF.

The chain is built from TRBV4-1 and TRBJ1-1, with D maybe TRBD1 (6 bases). The ends were cut back, 3 bases at V and 7 bases at J, with 18 bases in the middle. Per germline, CDR1 MGHRA and CDR2 YSYEKL. The CDR3 has 15 residues. The CDR3 DNA is TGCGCCAGCAGCCAGGTACAGGGTGTCAAGATTGAAGCTTTCTTT. Amino acid sequence: CASSQVQGVKIEAFF.

V gene TRBV7-8 combines with J gene TRBJ1-3; D unclear. The CDR3 is 16 amino acids. The germline CDR1 and CDR2 sequences are SGHVS and FQNEAQ. Trimming took off 1 base at V and 5 bases at J, with 15 bases between the two ends. The CDR3 DNA follows: TGTGCCAGCAGCTTAGTGGGCAGTGCTTACAGAAACACCATATATTTT. This encodes CASSLVGSAYRNTIYF.

The rearrangement links TRBV27 to TRBJ2-5, with D tentatively TRBD2 (7 bases). Germline CDR1 is MNHEY and CDR2 is SMNVEV (reference sequence). Trimming left V 6 bases short and J 4 bases short, with 21 bases between. The CDR3 sequence is 16 residues long. This CDR3 is CASSTTRGGIPETQYF. CDR3 sequence (DNA): TGTGCCAGCAGCACTACGAGGGGGGGTATTCCAGAGACCCAGTACTTC.